What follows are 21 T cell receptor beta chains derived from one specimen sequenced in a study of blood T cell repertoires in COVID-19. Method: immunoSEQ multiplex PCR; TCRdb's copy keeps in-frame clones and lacks some. The table includes some 250,000 clones, less than 90% detected once. The sample was peripheral blood. Receptors originate from a man in his sixties with acute or convalescent COVID-19.

The V gene is TRBV5-6, the J gene TRBJ2-7, with 7 positions matching TRBD1. The junction had 5 bases not matched to a gene; V was cut back by 0 bases and J by 2 bases. The CDR3 consists of 15 residues. Germline CDR1 SGHDT, CDR2 YYEEEE. DNA for the CDR3: TGTGCCAGCAGCTTGGTTGGGACAGTTCCCTACGAGCAGTACTTC. Translation gives CASSLVGTVPYEQYF.

The J gene is TRBJ1-2, the V gene TRBV5-1; no clear D. Trimming removed 4 bases at V and 4 bases at J, with 20 bases between. Per germline, CDR1 SGHRS and CDR2 YFSETQ. This CDR3 contains 16 residues. CDR3 residues: CASSEDLKTVPYGYTF. CDR3 coding DNA: TGCGCCAGCAGCGAGGATTTGAAGACGGTCCCCTATGGCTACACCTTC.

The chain recombines TRBV11-2 with TRBJ2-3, with D perhaps TRBD1 (5 bases). The CDR3 has 17 amino acids. Germline CDR1 and CDR2: SGHAT and FQNNGV. The V end lost 4 bases, the J end lost 2 bases, and 19 bases lay between the germline ends. CDR3 sequence (DNA): TGTGCCAGCAGCTCTACCATGACAGACTTCTTCACAGATACGCAGTATTTT. The encoded protein is CASSSTMTDFFTDTQYF.

This clone showed up just a few times. This chain connects TRBV7-3 to TRBJ2-1, with TRBD2 matching over 14 bases. Trimming removed 6 bases from V and 7 bases from J; junction bases left unmatched: 8. CDR3 length equals 16 residues. Germline loops: CDR1 SGHTA, CDR2 FQGTGA. The CDR3 loop reads CASSRLAGGLENEQFF. CDR3 bases: TGTGCCAGCAGTAGACTAGCGGGGGGGCTAGAGAATGAGCAGTTCTTC.

The J gene is TRBJ2-3, the V gene TRBV28, with a possible D match to TRBD1 (6 bases). Germline CDR1 is MDHEN and CDR2 is SYDVKM. This CDR3 has 15 residues. Trimming stripped 5 bases from V and 2 bases from J, with 14 bases between. The CDR3 nucleotides are TGTGCCAGCAGTGTCCTCACAGGGCACACAGATACGCAGTATTTT. Protein sequence: CASSVLTGHTDTQYF. Drawing the rest from reference TRBV28 and TRBJ2-3, the complete variable domain is DVKVTQSSRYLVKRTGEKVFLECVQDMDHENMFWYRQDPGLGLRLIYFSYDVKMKEKGDIPEGYSVSREKKERFSLILESASTNQTSMYLCASSVLTGHTDTQYFGPGTRLTVL.

CDR3 DNA: TGTGCCAGCAGCTTTCTCCCTCTACTAGCGGGTTACTCCTACAATGAGCAGTTCTTC. This sequence encodes CASSFLPLLAGYSYNEQFF. V is TRBV7-2 and J is TRBJ2-1; TRBD2 aligns across 9 bases. Looked up from germline, CDR1 is SGHTA and CDR2 is FQGNSA. This CDR3 comprises 19 residues. Trimming removed 3 bases from V and 0 bases from J; junction bases left unmatched: 12.

The chain combines TRBV19 with TRBJ1-1; 8 nucleotides match TRBD1. The CDR3 spans 13 residues. Losses at the gene ends were 6 bases for V and 4 bases for J; bases not matched to a gene: 4. Per the germline V gene, CDR1 is LNHDA and CDR2 is SQIVND (reference sequence). CDR3 coding DNA: TGTGCCAGTAGGGTCACAGGGGGCACTGAAGCTTTCTTT. It is translated as CASRVTGGTEAFF.

In its sample, this clone was seen a few times. The rearrangement links TRBV19 to TRBJ1-5; D ambiguous. Germline assignment: CDR1 LNHDA and CDR2 SQIVND (reference sequence). There are 13 residues in the CDR3. Trimming cost V 6 bases and J 3 bases, with 9 bases left between them. In DNA, the CDR3 is TGTGCCAGTAGATACAGTTTCAATCAGCCCCAGCATTTT. The encoded protein is CASRYSFNQPQHF.

A word on this clone: Mismatch with germline at one junction end may stem from a read error. V is TRBV10-3 and J is TRBJ2-3; tentatively, D is TRBD1 (6 bases). The CDR3 length is 13 residues. Germline V gene lookup returns CDR1 ENHRY and CDR2 SYGVKD. The CDR3 sequence: CAISESWTETQYF. CDR3 coding DNA: TGTGCCATCAGTGAGTCATGGACAGAAACGCAGTATTTT.

This clone came up a few times. Distinct nucleotide sequences in the sample also encode this CDR3. The V gene is TRBV6-4, the J gene TRBJ2-1; 11 bases fit TRBD2. The trim removed 4 bases at V and 6 bases at J, leaving 2 bases unmatched. Germline CDR1 reads MRHNA; CDR2 reads SNTAGT. The CDR3 contains 14 residues. The DNA of the CDR3 is TGTGCCAGCAGTGGGCTAGCGGGGGGCAATGAGCAGTTCTTC. This gives the protein CASSGLAGGNEQFF.

CDR3 sequence: CASSREGGLPYEQYF. CDR3 sequence (DNA): TGTGCCAGCAGCCGGGAAGGGGGACTACCCTACGAGCAGTACTTC. V is TRBV3-1 (or the pseudogene TRBV3-2) and J is TRBJ2-7, with D tentatively TRBD2 (7 bases). Germline V CDR1 and CDR2: LGHDT, YNNKEL (reference sequence). Trimming shortened V by 4 bases and J by 2 bases, and 15 bases separated the two germline ends. The CDR3 extends over 15 amino acids.

The chain combines TRBV9 with TRBJ1-1, with D maybe TRBD1 (5 bases). Germline lookup yields CDR1 SGDLS and CDR2 YYNGEE. The V end was cut by 0 bases, the J end by 8 bases, with 14 bases between. This CDR3 contains 14 residues. As DNA, the CDR3 is TGTGCCAGCAGCGTAGGGTCTAGGGGCCGAGAAGCTTTCTTT. Its protein is CASSVGSRGREAFF.

V and J are TRBV10-1 and TRBJ2-6; D is perhaps TRBD1 (5 bases). CDR1 is WNHNN and CDR2 is SYGVQD in the germline V gene (reference sequence). Trimming pared 0 bases from V and 1 base from J, leaving 10 bases between. The CDR3 runs to 17 residues. The CDR3 reads CASSESRGRSGANVLTF. Written as DNA, the CDR3 is TGCGCCAGCAGTGAGTCAAGGGGTAGATCTGGGGCCAACGTCCTGACTTTC.

This sequence joins TRBV27 and TRBJ2-1; D possibly corresponds to TRBD2 (6 bases). Trimming left V 6 bases short and J 2 bases short, with 17 bases between. CDR1 and CDR2 from the germline V gene are MNHEY and SMNVEV (reference sequence). This CDR3 is built from 16 residues. DNA for the CDR3: TGTGCCAGCAGGTCTTTTAGCGGCAACGCCTACAATGAGCAGTTCTTC. Its translation is CASRSFSGNAYNEQFF.

This chain links TRBV5-6 with TRBJ1-4; 9 bases map to TRBD1. V was clipped by 4 bases and J by 5 bases; unmatched bases: 6. The CDR3 consists of 15 residues. The germline gives CDR1 SGHDT, CDR2 YYEEEE. The CDR3 DNA follows: TGTGCCAGCAGCGCTAGGGGACAGGGAAATGAAAAACTGTTTTTT. Translating gives CASSARGQGNEKLFF.

This chain links TRBV6-5 with TRBJ1-2; TRBD1 agrees at 8 bases. Germline CDR1 reads MNHEY; CDR2 reads SVGAGI. This CDR3 spans 13 amino acids. With V trimmed by 5 bases and J by 8 bases, 7 bases remained unmatched. CDR3 sequence: CASSNQGAGGYTF. CDR3 DNA sequence: TGTGCCAGCAGTAATCAGGGGGCTGGGGGCTACACCTTC.

CDR3 sequence (DNA): TGTGCCACCAGTGACCGACAGGAAGTGGGGGTCGGCAATCAGCCCCAGCATTTT. The encoded protein is CATSDRQEVGVGNQPQHF. The chain couples TRBV24-1 to TRBJ1-5; a possible D gene is TRBD1 (6 bases). Germline CDR1 reads KGHDR; CDR2 reads SFDVKD. CDR3 length: 18 residues. Trimming took 4 bases from V and 2 from J, leaving 20 bases between them.

The chain carries TRBV25-1 and TRBJ1-6; 8 bases align to TRBD1. CDR3 length: 14 residues. After removal of 6 bases from V and 9 bases from J, the junction contained 7 bases not matched to a gene. Germline V CDR1 and CDR2: MGHDK, SYGVNS. The CDR3 region is CASRPDRDGSPLHF. The CDR3 region has the DNA TGTGCCAGCAGACCGGACAGGGATGGTTCACCCCTCCACTTT.

A few counts support this clone. The chain joins TRBV2 to TRBJ2-3, with 7 bases matching TRBD2. Germline V lookup: CDR1 SNHLY, CDR2 FYNNEI. V dropped 7 bases and J dropped 4; count of bases not matched to a gene: 11. CDR3 length: 15 residues. The CDR3 bases are TGTGCCAGCATCTTGGCGGGAGTAGTCCCAGATACGCAGTATTTT. The encoded protein is CASILAGVVPDTQYF. The variable domain in full, completed from reference TRBV2 and TRBJ2-3, reads EPEVTQTPSHQVTQMGQEVILRCVPISNHLYFYWYRQILGQKVEFLVSFYNNEISEKSEIFDDQFSVERPDGSNFTLKIRSTKLEDSAMYFCASILAGVVPDTQYFGPGTRLTVL.

The chain is built from TRBV7-2 and TRBJ2-2, with 9 nucleotides matching TRBD2. Trimming took 5 bases from V and 0 from J; bases not matched to a gene: 7. CDR3 size: 17 residues. The V gene's germline CDR1 is SGHTA and CDR2 FQGNSA. This CDR3 is CASSVELAGANTGELFF. CDR3 DNA sequence: TGTGCCAGCAGCGTCGAACTAGCGGGCGCGAACACCGGGGAGCTGTTTTTT.

The chain joins TRBV2 to TRBJ2-2; a possible D gene is TRBD2 (6 bases). CDR3 length equals 14 residues. Germline loops: CDR1 SNHLY, CDR2 FYNNEI. The V and J ends lost 4 bases and 5 bases respectively, with 11 bases between them. The CDR3 reads CASSVGGGTGELFF. The CDR3 bases are TGTGCCAGCAGTGTTGGTGGGGGGACCGGGGAGCTGTTTTTT. The full variable domain, completed using reference TRBV2 and TRBJ2-2, is EPEVTQTPSHQVTQMGQEVILRCVPISNHLYFYWYRQILGQKVEFLVSFYNNEISEKSEIFDDQFSVERPDGSNFTLKIRSTKLEDSAMYFCASSVGGGTGELFFGEGSRLTVL.